The rows below give T cell receptor beta chains drawn from one sample of a study of T cell repertoires in cytomegalovirus infection. A single record per CDR3 protein comes from TCRdb applying MiXCR to the reads. Among hundreds of thousands of distinct CDR3 sequences listed, about 10% were seen once. The sample comprised PBMCs. These receptors came from a human donor in good health (CMV status not recorded). Some clones in this sample may be carry-over from other donors' samples. CDR3s include the opening cysteine and the closing phenylalanine or tryptophan. A D gene is named only where the DNA matches it firmly. Clone sizes are given selectively: once, few, many, or a class where the clone is expanded.

d_call j_call v_call clone_size cdr3_nt cdr3_aa
TRBD2 TRBJ2-7 TRBV27 many TGTGCCAGCAGTCTAGCGGATAGTTCCTACGAGCAGTACTTC CASSLADSSYEQYF
TRBD1 TRBJ2-1 TRBV4-1 - TGCGCCAGCAGTCGACCGGGACAGGGACTAAATGAGCAGTTCTTC CASSRPGQGLNEQFF
- TRBJ2-1 TRBV4-1 many TGCGCCAGCAGCCAAGAGAGGGTGTACAATGAGCAGTTCTTC CASSQERVYNEQFF
TRBD2 TRBJ2-1 TRBV4-1 - TGCGCCAGCAGCCAGGTAGCGGGGTCCTACAATGAGCAGTTCTTC CASSQVAGSYNEQFF
- TRBJ2-5 TRBV7-9 once TGTGCCAGCAGCTCCCCGACCGGCTCCGAGACCCAGTACTTC CASSSPTGSETQYF
- TRBJ2-3 TRBV28 many TGTGCCAGCAGTTCTCTGATTGCAGATACGCAGTATTTT CASSSLIADTQYF
TRBD2 TRBJ2-3 TRBV28 few TGTGCCAGCAGTTTGCAAGCGGGAGGGCCCGCGGATACGCAGTATTTT CASSLQAGGPADTQYF
- TRBJ1-6 TRBV4-1 few TGCGCCAGCAGCCAAGATCGGGGCAAGAGCTCCTATAATTCACCCCTCCACTTT CASSQDRGKSSYNSPLHF
TRBD1 TRBJ2-7 TRBV11-1 many TGTGCCAGCAGGTCCCAGGGGGCCGGTTACGAGCAGTACTTC CASRSQGAGYEQYF
- TRBJ2-3 TRBV19 many TGTGCCAGTAGTCCGGACAGCTCCACAGATACGCAGTATTTT CASSPDSSTDTQYF
- TRBJ1-2 TRBV19 - TGTGCCAGTAGTTATTGGGAAAGAGCGGGCTATGGCTACACCTTC CASSYWERAGYGYTF
TRBD1 TRBJ2-7 TRBV6-5 - TGTGCCAGCAGTTACACCGGGACAGGACCAGACGAGCAGTACTTC CASSYTGTGPDEQYF
- TRBJ1-3 TRBV28 many TGTGCCAGCAGTGTAGGGAGTTCAGCTGGAAACACCATATATTTT CASSVGSSAGNTIYF
TRBD1 TRBJ2-1 TRBV14 - TGTGCCAGCAGCCACCGGGACAGGGGGCGCCTTGAGCAGTTCTTC CASSHRDRGRLEQFF
- TRBJ2-5 TRBV28 many TGTGCCAGCAGTTTATCTGGGAGAGAGACCCAGTACTTC CASSLSGRETQYF
TRBD1 TRBJ2-7 TRBV29-1 many TGCAGCGTTGAAGTCGGGACAGGGGATGAGCAGTACTTC CSVEVGTGDEQYF
TRBD2 TRBJ2-1 TRBV20-1 few TGCAGTGCTTTACTAGCGGGGGGGCCGACCGGTGAGCAGTTCTTC CSALLAGGPTGEQFF
- TRBJ2-5 TRBV19 few TGTGCCAGTAGTATAGGAAGGCTGGGGGAGACCCAGTACTTC CASSIGRLGETQYF
TRBD1 TRBJ1-1 TRBV29-1 - TGCAGCGTTGCAGGGGGCGACAGGGGTGGGACTGAAGCTTTCTTT CSVAGGDRGGTEAFF
- TRBJ2-7 TRBV7-2 many TGTGCCAGCAGCCCGGGGGCAAACGAGCAGTACTTC CASSPGANEQYF
- TRBJ1-4 TRBV7-9 many TGTGCCAGCAGCTTAACTCGATTCGTACAGGTTAATGAAAAACTGTTTTTT CASSLTRFVQVNEKLFF
- TRBJ1-5 TRBV30 few TGTGCCTGGAGTGTACAGACGGATCAGCCCCAGCATTTT CAWSVQTDQPQHF
- TRBJ2-2 TRBV4-2 many TGTGCCAGCAGCCATTCCACCGGGGAGCTGTTTTTT CASSHSTGELFF
- TRBJ2-7 TRBV7-9 many TGTGCCAGCAGCCCCCCTTATGGTGGCAGTGAAAACGAGCAGTACTTC CASSPPYGGSENEQYF
- TRBJ1-1 TRBV6-6 many TGTGCCAGCAGTGCGGCAGGGGACACTGAAGCTTTCTTT CASSAAGDTEAFF
TRBD1 TRBJ1-6 TRBV5-1 many TGCGCCACCCGACAGGGGGAAGATTCACCCCTCCACTTT CATRQGEDSPLHF
- TRBJ2-5 TRBV25-1 many TGTGCCAGCAGTGTCAGCGGAGAGACCCAGTACTTC CASSVSGETQYF
- TRBJ2-7 TRBV20-1 - TGCAGTGCTCGCGGGACAGTATCCTACGAGCAGTACTTC CSARGTVSYEQYF
TRBD1 TRBJ2-6 TRBV7-9 many TGTGCCAGCAGCCCACAGGGGGCCCCTGGGGCCAACGTCCTGACTTTC CASSPQGAPGANVLTF
- TRBJ2-3 TRBV10-3 few TGTGCCATCAGTGGGAAATCCGGGACCACAATCCCAGATACGCAGTATTTT CAISGKSGTTIPDTQYF
TRBD1 TRBJ1-2 TRBV20-1 - TGCAGTGCTAGAGATCGGGACCGGGACAGTCTTAACTATGGCTACACCTTC CSARDRDRDSLNYGYTF
- TRBJ2-4 TRBV12-3/TRBV12-4 many TGTGCCAGCAGTTTAGCGCTGTTACGGGGGGCCAAAAACATTCAGTACTTC CASSLALLRGAKNIQYF
- TRBJ1-2 TRBV12-3/TRBV12-4 many TGTGCCAGCAGTTCGGTGGGAGAAGCTAACTATGGCTACACCTTC CASSSVGEANYGYTF
TRBD2 TRBJ2-1 TRBV3-1 few TGTGCCAGCAGCTCGAAAGATCCACCCTCGGGGACTAGCGGCGAGCAGTTCTTC CASSSKDPPSGTSGEQFF
- TRBJ1-2 TRBV12-5 many TGTGCTAGTGGTTTGTCCAGGACAGAAGCTAACTATGGCTACACCTTC CASGLSRTEANYGYTF
- TRBJ2-2 TRBV7-3 - TGTGCCAGCAGCTTCTCATTAACTCCCGGGGAGCTGTTTTTT CASSFSLTPGELFF
- TRBJ2-1 TRBV10-1 many TGCGCCAGCAGCCCCGCAACCCGGGGGTATCGGGGTGAGCAGTTCTTC CASSPATRGYRGEQFF
- TRBJ2-2 TRBV7-2 many TGTGCCAGCAGCTTTTATAGCGAGCCCGGGGAGCTGTTTTTT CASSFYSEPGELFF
- TRBJ2-7 TRBV7-2 many TGTGCCAGCAGCCTCCCGGGGCCCTACGAGCAGTACTTC CASSLPGPYEQYF
TRBD1 TRBJ1-6 TRBV18 many TGTGCCAGCTCACTCGGGACAGGACCCTCTTTTAATTCACCCCTCCACTTT CASSLGTGPSFNSPLHF
- TRBJ1-1 TRBV18 once TGTGCCAGCTCACCCCAGGAACTGAACACTGAAGCTTTCTTT CASSPQELNTEAFF
- TRBJ2-1 TRBV7-7 many TGTGCTAGCAGCTTGACGGGCTCCTACAATGAGCAGTTCTTC CASSLTGSYNEQFF
- TRBJ2-4 TRBV5-6 few TGTGCCAGCAGCTTGGGATTCCCGGGGGCGATAGCCAAAAACATTCAGTACTTC CASSLGFPGAIAKNIQYF
TRBD1 TRBJ1-2 TRBV10-3 many TGTGCCATCAGTGAGCCAGGGACAGCCGGATTCTATGGCTACACCTTC CAISEPGTAGFYGYTF
- TRBJ1-2 TRBV10-2 many TGCGCCAGTTGTTTAGGGACATTCTATGGCTACACCTTC CASCLGTFYGYTF
- TRBJ1-5 TRBV19 few TGTGCCAGTAGTATGCGAGGGGACAATCAGCCCCAGCATTTT CASSMRGDNQPQHF
TRBD2 TRBJ2-7 TRBV19 few TGTGCCAGTAGGCCTAGCGGGAGGGTCGAGCAGTACTTC CASRPSGRVEQYF
- TRBJ1-5 TRBV28 - TGTGCCAGCACCCCTGGGGGGAACTGGCCTCAGCCCCAGCATTTT CASTPGGNWPQPQHF
- TRBJ2-1 TRBV3-1 - TGTGCCAGCAGCCCTTCTTCCGGGAGAGAGCAGTTCTTC CASSPSSGREQFF
- TRBJ2-1 TRBV30 many TGTGCCTGGAGCAGAGGATTGGACCACAATGAGCAGTTCTTC CAWSRGLDHNEQFF
- TRBJ2-1 TRBV28 many TGTGCCAGCAGTTATAATGCCCGCAATGAGCAGTTCTTC CASSYNARNEQFF
- TRBJ1-1 TRBV6-6 few TGTGCCAGCAGCCCAGGGGCCCTCGCGAACACTGAAGCTTTCTTT CASSPGALANTEAFF
- TRBJ2-4 TRBV20-1 - TGCAGTGCTAGAGATCGGGATGCCAAAAACATTCAGTACTTC CSARDRDAKNIQYF
- TRBJ1-2 TRBV5-4 many TGTGCCAGCAGCCTTGGAGGGGCCAATAACTATGGCTACACCTTC CASSLGGANNYGYTF
TRBD1 TRBJ1-4 TRBV29-1 few TGCAGCGTTGCTCAGGGGGCTAATGAAAAACTGTTTTTT CSVAQGANEKLFF